This T cell receptor (beta chain) was sequenced for a study of cytomegalovirus exposure and HLA in healthy donors. Study information: About 180 million T cells yielded approximately 100 million unique TCR beta sequences, as an earlier analysis found. The early release's HLA-typed donors yielded 65 million to 85 million unique TCRs.

V dropped 1 base and J dropped 4 bases, with 9 bases sitting between them. The CDR3 runs to 14 residues. The germline V gene encodes CDR1 PRHDT and CDR2 FYEKMQ (reference sequence). Vbeta (60) and Jbeta (13) primers were used in the PCR. TCRdb keeps only in-frame clones here, not all; method: immunoSEQ multiplex PCR. The sample table includes 100,000 to 150,000 clones. These donors, healthy bone marrow donors, were studied. The TCR originated in a man aged 30 to 45 in good health and CMV-seronegative. V gene TRBV13 combines with J gene TRBJ2-3; no clear D. The sample comprised PBMCs. The CDR3, as DNA: TGTGCCAGCAGCTTAGAAGGAGAGTCAGATACGCAGTATTTT. Translated, it gives CASSLEGESDTQYF. The full variable domain, rest sourced from reference TRBV13 and TRBJ2-3, is AAGVIQSPRHLIKEKRETATLKCYPIPRHDTVYWYQQGPGQDPQFLISFYEKMQSDKGSIPDRFSAQQFSDYHSELNMSSLELGDSALYFCASSLEGESDTQYFGPGTRLTVL.